This T cell receptor (beta chain) stems from a study of control samples from healthy donors and cancer patients. Produced via immunoSEQ multiplex PCR; TCRdb's table is partial and in-frame only. The sample has 130,000 or so clones; around 94% are singletons. Germline CDR1 KGHSH, CDR2 LQKENI. The CDR3 contains 13 residues. The V end was cut by 8 bases, the J end by 1 base, with 8 bases between. Sequencing input: blood. This sequence was found in a middle-aged man in good health. The genes are TRBV18 and TRBJ2-2; D unresolved. The CDR3 is CASPSKNTGELFF. The CDR3 region has the DNA TGTGCCAGCCCATCTAAGAACACCGGGGAGCTGTTTTTT.